The clone carrying this T cell receptor (beta chain) was seen only a few times. Antigen: not known. The sample is drawn from a study of OX40 agonist ivuxolimab in advanced cancers. Regarding the study as a whole: Dosing at 0.1 to 3.0 mg/kg was accompanied by clonal expansion of CD4+ and CD8+ blood T cells by week 6.

The germline gives CDR1 MNHEY, CDR2 SVGAGI. V was pared by 2 bases and J by 5 bases, with 12 bases between. The CDR3 totals 14 residues. TCRdb's table, derived via immunoSEQ multiplex PCR, lists solely in-frame clones and lacks some. Of about 76,000 clones in the sample, roughly nine tenths were seen once. The material was CD4+ or CD8+ T cells sorted from blood, obtained in a trial of the OX40 agonist ivuxolimab. The TCR comes from an adult with an advanced solid tumor such as melanoma, head and neck, liver or kidney cancer. V gene TRBV6-5 combines with J gene TRBJ1-1; perhaps TRBD1 as D (5 bases). The CDR3 region is CASSYTGGGTEAFF. The CDR3 DNA reads as TGTGCCAGCAGTTACACAGGAGGAGGGACTGAAGCTTTCTTT.